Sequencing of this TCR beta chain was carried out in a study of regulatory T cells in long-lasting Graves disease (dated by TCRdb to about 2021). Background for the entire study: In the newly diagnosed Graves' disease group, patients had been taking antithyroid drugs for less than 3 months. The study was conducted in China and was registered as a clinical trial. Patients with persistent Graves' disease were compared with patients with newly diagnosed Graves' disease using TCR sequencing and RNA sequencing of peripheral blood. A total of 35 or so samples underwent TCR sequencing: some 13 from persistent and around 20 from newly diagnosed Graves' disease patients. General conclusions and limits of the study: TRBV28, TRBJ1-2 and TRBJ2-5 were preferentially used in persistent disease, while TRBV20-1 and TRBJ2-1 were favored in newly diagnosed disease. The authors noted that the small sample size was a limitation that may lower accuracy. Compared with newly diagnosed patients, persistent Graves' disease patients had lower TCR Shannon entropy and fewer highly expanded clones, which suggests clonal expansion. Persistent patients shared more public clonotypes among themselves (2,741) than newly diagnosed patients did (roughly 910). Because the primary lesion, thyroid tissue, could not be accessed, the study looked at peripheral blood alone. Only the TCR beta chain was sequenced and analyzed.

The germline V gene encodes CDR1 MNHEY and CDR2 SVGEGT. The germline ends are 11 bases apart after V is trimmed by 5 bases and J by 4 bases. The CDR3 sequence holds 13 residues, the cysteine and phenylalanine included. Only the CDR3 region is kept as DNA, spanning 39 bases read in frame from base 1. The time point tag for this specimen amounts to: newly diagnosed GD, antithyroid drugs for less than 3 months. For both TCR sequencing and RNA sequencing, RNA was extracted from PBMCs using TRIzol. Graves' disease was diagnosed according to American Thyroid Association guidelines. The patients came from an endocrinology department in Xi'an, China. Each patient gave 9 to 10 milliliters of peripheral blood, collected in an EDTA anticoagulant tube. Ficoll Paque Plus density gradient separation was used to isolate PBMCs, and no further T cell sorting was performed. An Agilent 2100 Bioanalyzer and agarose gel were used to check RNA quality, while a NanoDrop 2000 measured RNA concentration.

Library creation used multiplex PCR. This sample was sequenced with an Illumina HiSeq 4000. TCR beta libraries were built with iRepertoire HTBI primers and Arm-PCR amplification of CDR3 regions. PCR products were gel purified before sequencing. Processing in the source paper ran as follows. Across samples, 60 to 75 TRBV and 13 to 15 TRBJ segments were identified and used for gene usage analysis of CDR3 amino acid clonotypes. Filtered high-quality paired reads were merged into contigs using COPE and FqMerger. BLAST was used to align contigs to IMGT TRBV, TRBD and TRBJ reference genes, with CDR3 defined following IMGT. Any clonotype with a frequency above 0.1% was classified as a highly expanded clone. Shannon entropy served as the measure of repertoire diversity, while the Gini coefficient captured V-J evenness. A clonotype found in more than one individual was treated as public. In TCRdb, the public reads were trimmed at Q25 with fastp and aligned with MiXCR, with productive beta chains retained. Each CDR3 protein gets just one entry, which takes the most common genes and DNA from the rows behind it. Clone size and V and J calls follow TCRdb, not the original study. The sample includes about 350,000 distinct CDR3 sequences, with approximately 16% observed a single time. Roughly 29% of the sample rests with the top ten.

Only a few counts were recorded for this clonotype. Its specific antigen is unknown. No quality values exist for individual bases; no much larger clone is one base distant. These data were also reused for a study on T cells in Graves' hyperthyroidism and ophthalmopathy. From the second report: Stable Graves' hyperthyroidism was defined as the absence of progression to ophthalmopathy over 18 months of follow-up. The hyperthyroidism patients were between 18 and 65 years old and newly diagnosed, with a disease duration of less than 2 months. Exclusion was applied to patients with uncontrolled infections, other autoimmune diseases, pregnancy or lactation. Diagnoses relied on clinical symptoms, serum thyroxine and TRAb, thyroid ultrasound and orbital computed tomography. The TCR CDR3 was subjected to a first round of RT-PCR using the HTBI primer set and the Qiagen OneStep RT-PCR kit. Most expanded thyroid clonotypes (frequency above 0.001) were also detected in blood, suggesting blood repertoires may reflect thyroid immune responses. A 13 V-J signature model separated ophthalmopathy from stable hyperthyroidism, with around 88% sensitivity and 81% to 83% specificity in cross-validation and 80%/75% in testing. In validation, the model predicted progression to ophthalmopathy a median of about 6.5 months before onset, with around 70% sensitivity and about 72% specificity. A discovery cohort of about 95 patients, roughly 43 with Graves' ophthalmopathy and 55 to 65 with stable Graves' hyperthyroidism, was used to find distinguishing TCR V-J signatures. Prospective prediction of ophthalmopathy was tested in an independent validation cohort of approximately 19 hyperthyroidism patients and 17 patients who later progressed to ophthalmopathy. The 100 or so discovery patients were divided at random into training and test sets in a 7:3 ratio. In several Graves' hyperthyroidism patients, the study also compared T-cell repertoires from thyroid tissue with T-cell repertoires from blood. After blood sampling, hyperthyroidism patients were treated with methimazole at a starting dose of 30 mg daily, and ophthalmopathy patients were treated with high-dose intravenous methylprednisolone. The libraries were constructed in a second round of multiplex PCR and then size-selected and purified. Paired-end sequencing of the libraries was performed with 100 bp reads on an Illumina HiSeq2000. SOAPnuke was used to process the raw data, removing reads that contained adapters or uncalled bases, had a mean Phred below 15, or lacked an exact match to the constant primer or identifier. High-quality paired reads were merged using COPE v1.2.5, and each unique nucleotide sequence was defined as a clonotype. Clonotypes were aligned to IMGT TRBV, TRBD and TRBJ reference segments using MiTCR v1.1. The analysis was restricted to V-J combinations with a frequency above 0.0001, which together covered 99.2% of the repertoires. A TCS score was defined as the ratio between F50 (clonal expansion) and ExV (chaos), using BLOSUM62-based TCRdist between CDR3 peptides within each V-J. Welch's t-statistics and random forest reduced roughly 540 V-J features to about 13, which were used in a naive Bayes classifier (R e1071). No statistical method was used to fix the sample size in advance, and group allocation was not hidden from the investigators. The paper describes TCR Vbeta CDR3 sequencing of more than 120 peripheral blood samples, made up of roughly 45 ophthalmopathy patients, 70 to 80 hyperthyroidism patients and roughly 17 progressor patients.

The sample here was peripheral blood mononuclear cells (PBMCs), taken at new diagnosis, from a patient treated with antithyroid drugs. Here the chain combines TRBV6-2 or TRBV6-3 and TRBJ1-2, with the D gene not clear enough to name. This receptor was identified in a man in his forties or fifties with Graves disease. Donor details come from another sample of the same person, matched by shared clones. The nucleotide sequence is TGTGCCAGCAGTCGCAGGAAACTCTATGGCTACACCTTC. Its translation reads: CASSRRKLYGYTF.